Below, 27 T cell receptor beta chains from the same sample are listed, as sequenced in a study of blood T cell repertoires in COVID-19. Only in-frame clones appear in the TCRdb table, and some are missing; sequencing was by immunoSEQ multiplex PCR. The sample has nearly 250,000 clones; roughly 85% are singletons. Sequencing input: PBMCs or T cells enriched from blood (not recorded which). These receptors all come from a woman in her fifties or sixties with acute COVID-19.

V gene TRBV6-1 combines with J gene TRBJ2-1, with 7 bases identical to TRBD1. The CDR3 totals 16 residues. Germline CDR1 is MNHNS and CDR2 is SASEGT. The trim removed 3 bases at V and 9 bases at J, leaving 14 bases unmatched. The CDR3 DNA sequence: TGTGCCAGCAGTGACCCGACAGGGTTGGTGGTCGGTGAGCAGTTCTTC. Amino acid sequence: CASSDPTGLVVGEQFF.

The rearrangement uses TRBV29-1 and TRBJ1-1; D might be TRBD1 (5 bases). The V gene lost 4 bases and the J gene lost 3 bases, with 15 bases spanning the gap. This CDR3 has 14 residues. Germline V gene data show CDR1 as SQVTM and CDR2 as ANQGSEA. CDR3 in amino acids: CSVGLATVHTEAFF. The CDR3 DNA sequence: TGCAGCGTTGGGCTGGCGACAGTCCACACTGAAGCTTTCTTT.

The rearrangement uses TRBV5-8 and TRBJ1-5; the match to TRBD1 covers 7 bases. Per the germline V gene, CDR1 is SGHTS and CDR2 is YDEGEE. The CDR3 runs to 14 residues. Unmatched junction bases numbered 4, after V lost 4 bases and J lost 3 bases. The CDR3 region is CASSNRGLNQPQHF. CDR3 sequence (DNA): TGTGCCAGCAGCAACAGGGGACTCAATCAGCCCCAGCATTTT.

This chain joins TRBV19 and TRBJ1-5; D perhaps matches TRBD1 (5 bases). The germline CDR1 and CDR2 sequences are LNHDA and SQIVND (reference sequence). Trimming stripped 5 bases from V and 4 bases from J, with 12 bases between. CDR3 size: 14 residues. CDR3 coding DNA: TGTGCCAGTAGTTCTGGGGGGAGGAATCAGCCCCAGCATTTT. Protein sequence: CASSSGGRNQPQHF.

CDR3 amino acids: CASSSPGRGIPNEQFF. CDR3 in DNA: TGTGCCAGCAGCTCCCCCGGGAGGGGGATCCCCAATGAGCAGTTCTTC. V is TRBV7-6 and J is TRBJ2-1; TRBD2 agrees at 8 bases. Unmatched junction bases numbered 11, after V lost 4 bases and J lost 6 bases. Germline loops: CDR1 SGHVS, CDR2 FNYEAQ. CDR3 length: 16 residues.

This chain connects TRBV9 to TRBJ1-2; D remains unclear. The ends were cut back, 0 bases at V and 3 bases at J, with 21 bases in the middle. CDR3 length: 18 residues. Per germline, CDR1 SGDLS and CDR2 YYNGEE. This CDR3 reads CASSVDHSTGGSYYGYTF. The CDR3 bases are TGTGCCAGCAGCGTAGATCATTCAACCGGCGGTTCCTACTATGGCTACACCTTC.

V gene TRBV10-3 combines with J gene TRBJ1-1; D may be TRBD1 (5 bases). The CDR3 extends over 12 amino acids. V lost 3 bases and J 7 bases, leaving 9 bases between the germline ends. CDR1 and CDR2 from the germline V gene are ENHRY and SYGVKD. CDR3 coding DNA: TGTGCCATCAGTGATGGGGGGGATGAAGCTTTCTTT. Amino acids: CAISDGGDEAFF.

This rearrangement joins TRBV5-1 to TRBJ1-2; 11 bases match TRBD1. V shed 4 bases, J shed 6 bases, and the junction held 8 bases outside the gene matches. This CDR3 has 15 amino acids. In germline, CDR1 is SGHRS, CDR2 YFSETQ. The CDR3 loop reads CASSLGTGGAHGYTF. The DNA for the CDR3 is TGCGCCAGCAGCCTCGGGACAGGGGGTGCCCATGGCTACACCTTC.

The chain employs TRBV5-1 and TRBJ2-3; D might be TRBD1 (6 bases). The CDR3 covers 15 residues. The ends were cut back, 5 bases at V and 1 base at J, with 14 bases in the middle. Germline CDR1 SGHRS, CDR2 YFSETQ. Here the CDR3 reads CASSPRQDRTDTQYF. CDR3 coding DNA: TGCGCCAGCAGTCCTAGACAGGACCGCACAGATACGCAGTATTTT. Full variable domain (missing parts from reference TRBV5-1 and TRBJ2-3): KAGVTQTPRYLIKTRGQQVTLSCSPISGHRSVSWYQQTPGQGLQFLFEYFSETQRNKGNFPGRFSGRQFSNSRSEMNVSTLELGDSALYLCASSPRQDRTDTQYFGPGTRLTVL.

The chain uses TRBV30 and TRBJ2-5; D is unresolved. The germline CDR1 and CDR2 sequences are GTSNPN and SVGIG (reference sequence). The CDR3 has 13 amino acids. Deletions cut 1 base from V and 4 bases from J, with 10 bases between. The CDR3 reads CAWSGVRGETQYF. The DNA for the CDR3 is TGTGCCTGGAGTGGCGTTCGTGGAGAGACCCAGTACTTC.

The chain has TRBV6-6 and TRBJ1-3; 7 nucleotides align to TRBD1. The CDR3 contains 13 residues. Unmatched junction bases numbered 7, after V lost 6 bases and J lost 8 bases. In germline, CDR1 is MNHNY, CDR2 SVGAGI (reference sequence). The CDR3 reads CASSGTDGDTIYF. CDR3 coding DNA: TGTGCCAGCAGCGGGACAGATGGGGACACCATATATTTT.

This rearrangement joins TRBV5-1 to TRBJ1-1, with D maybe TRBD1 (5 bases). Germline CDR1 is SGHRS and CDR2 is YFSETQ. V was pared by 4 bases and J by 3 bases, with 13 bases between. The CDR3 contains 14 residues. The CDR3 is CASSISGMDTEAFF. CDR3 in DNA: TGCGCCAGCAGCATCTCAGGGATGGACACTGAAGCTTTCTTT.

The CDR3 DNA reads as TGCGCCAGCAGCGGGGGACTGCTGAACACTGAAGCTTTCTTT. This translates into CASSGGLLNTEAFF. The J gene is TRBJ1-1, the V gene TRBV5-1; tentatively, D is TRBD1 (5 bases). The CDR3 consists of 14 residues. V was pared by 4 bases and J by 0 bases, with 10 bases between. The germline V gene has CDR1 SGHRS and CDR2 YFSETQ.

The CDR3 region has the DNA TGTGCCAGCTCAGAACTAGGTCTCCAAGAGACCCAGTACTTC. Its translation: CASSELGLQETQYF. The chain has TRBV18 and TRBJ2-5, with D possibly being TRBD2 (5 bases). Germline V gene lookup returns CDR1 KGHSH and CDR2 LQKENI. Deletions cut 5 bases from V and 1 base from J, with 11 bases between. The CDR3 runs 14 residues.

This clone was detected ten times or more. The chain couples TRBV6-2 or TRBV6-3 to TRBJ2-7; D is uncertain. Trimming pared 0 bases from V and 2 bases from J, leaving 11 bases between. CDR1 is MNHEY, CDR2 SVGEGT, per germline. This CDR3 region has 15 residues. The CDR3, as DNA: TGTGCCAGCAGTTACTCGCTTGAGCCTCCCTACGAGCAGTACTTC. As protein: CASSYSLEPPYEQYF.

This clone showed up just once. This chain uses TRBV7-9 with TRBJ1-2; D unclear. CDR3 length: 15 residues. Germline V gene lookup returns CDR1 SEHNR and CDR2 FQNEAQ (reference sequence). The V and J ends lost 1 base and 3 bases respectively, with 12 bases between them. The CDR3 is CASSLGESGYYGYTF. The CDR3 DNA follows: TGTGCCAGCAGCTTAGGGGAGTCGGGATACTATGGCTACACCTTC.

This rearrangement joins TRBV5-4 to TRBJ1-4; D uncertain. V shed 4 bases and J shed 8 bases, with 12 bases lying between them. Germline CDR1 and CDR2: SGHNT and YYREEE (reference sequence). The CDR3 contains 13 residues. The CDR3, as DNA: TGTGCCAGCAGCCCCAGTTATGAAGAAAAACTGTTTTTT. It codes for CASSPSYEEKLFF.

This chain joins TRBV14 and TRBJ1-2; D call uncertain. CDR3 length: 12 amino acids. Per the germline V gene, CDR1 is SGHDN and CDR2 is FVKESK. V shed 0 bases and J shed 8 bases, with 7 bases lying between them. CDR3 sequence reads: CASSQDRRGYTF. The CDR3 DNA is TGTGCCAGCAGCCAAGATCGCCGGGGCTACACCTTC.

V is TRBV19 and J is TRBJ1-2, with a weak D call TRBD1 (5 bases). The CDR3 has 14 residues. Deletions cut 6 bases from V and 8 bases from J, with 19 bases between. In germline, CDR1 is LNHDA, CDR2 SQIVND (reference sequence). This chain's CDR3 is CASSDGRVERGYTF. The DNA for the CDR3 is TGTGCCAGTAGCGACGGCAGGGTTGAGAGAGGCTACACCTTC.

The chain carries TRBV7-9 and TRBJ2-7; 8 bases agree with TRBD1. The CDR3 loop spans 13 amino acids. Trimming removed 5 bases from V and 3 bases from J; junction bases left unmatched: 3. Looked up from germline, CDR1 is SEHNR and CDR2 is FQNEAQ (reference sequence). The CDR3 DNA is TGTGCCAGCAGCCGGACAGGGTACTACGAGCAGTACTTC. It is translated as CASSRTGYYEQYF. Filled out from reference TRBV7-9 and TRBJ2-7, the complete variable domain reads DTGVSQNPRHKITKRGQNVTFRCDPISEHNRLYWYRQTLGQGPEFLTYFQNEAQLEKSRLLSDRFSAERPKGSFSTLEIQRTEQGDSAMYLCASSRTGYYEQYFGPGTRLTVT.

This clone came up once. The J gene is TRBJ1-2, the V gene TRBV4-2, with D perhaps TRBD1 (6 bases). CDR1 and CDR2 from the germline V gene are LGHNA and YNFKEQ. Trimming cost V 2 bases and J 4 bases, with 11 bases left between them. This CDR3 comprises 14 residues. CDR3 nucleotide sequence: TGTGCCAGCAGCCAACCAGGGGAGGGCTATGGCTACACCTTC. It is translated as CASSQPGEGYGYTF.

Only a few counts were recorded for this clone. The genes are TRBV5-1 and TRBJ1-2, with D perhaps TRBD1 (5 bases). The CDR3 runs to 14 residues. CDR1 is SGHRS, CDR2 YFSETQ, per germline. Deletions cut 1 base from V and 4 bases from J, with 11 bases between. The CDR3 is CASSLQGSFYGYTF. CDR3 in DNA: TGCGCCAGCAGCTTGCAGGGTTCCTTCTATGGCTACACCTTC.

The J gene is TRBJ1-2, the V gene TRBV10-3; the D is unclear. Looked up from germline, CDR1 is ENHRY and CDR2 is SYGVKD. V lost 5 bases to trimming and J lost 0 bases, with 13 bases between them. The CDR3 consists of 15 residues. DNA for the CDR3: TGTGCCATCAGTACCGGACCGGGAGCTAACTATGGCTACACCTTC. It yields the protein CAISTGPGANYGYTF.

The chain couples TRBV6-5 to TRBJ2-7; D unresolved. With 0 bases removed from V and 0 bases from J, the gap between germline ends came to 9 bases. Germline V gene sequence: CDR1 MNHEY, CDR2 SVGAGI. There are 15 residues in the CDR3. This chain's CDR3 is CASSYSRLSSYEQYF. CDR3 DNA sequence: TGTGCCAGCAGTTACTCACGTCTGAGCTCCTACGAGCAGTACTTC.

The rearrangement links TRBV4-1 to TRBJ2-1; the D is unclear. The CDR3 has 15 residues. V lost 0 bases and J 9 bases, leaving 15 bases between the germline ends. The V gene's germline CDR1 is MGHRA and CDR2 YSYEKL. The CDR3 loop is CASSQDPLPVTEQFF. As DNA, the CDR3 is TGCGCCAGCAGCCAAGACCCTCTCCCAGTAACTGAGCAGTTCTTC.

In this sample, this clone turned up once. The chain couples TRBV11-2 to TRBJ2-1; TRBD2 aligns across 7 bases. The CDR3 spans 15 residues. CDR1 and CDR2 from the germline V gene are SGHAT and FQNNGV. The junction had 5 bases not matched to a gene; V was cut back by 1 base and J by 5 bases. CDR3 nucleotide sequence: TGTGCCAGCAGCTTAGCTACTAGCGCCAACAATGAGCAGTTCTTC. Amino acid sequence: CASSLATSANNEQFF.

This sequence joins TRBV7-2 and TRBJ2-3; 14 bases match TRBD2. Germline CDR1 and CDR2: SGHTA and FQGNSA. CDR3 size: 15 residues. The V and J ends lost 4 bases and 12 bases, in that order; junction bases with no gene match: 9. The CDR3 DNA reads TGTGCCAGCAGCTCGGGACTAGCGGGGGCGCATTCACAGTATTTT. Its translation is CASSSGLAGAHSQYF.